The 14 T cell receptor beta chains reported below all come from one sample, sequenced in a study of Graves' ophthalmopathy and Graves' hyperthyroidism. Investigators amplified TCR beta CDR3 regions from RNA transcripts. First-round RT-PCR relied on HTBI primers, and a second-round multiplex PCR came next. TCRdb used MiXCR to reprocess the multiplex PCR reads, holding one entry per CDR3 protein. The table includes around 1,000,000 distinct CDR3 sequences, 35% to 40% detected once. The specimen sequenced was peripheral blood or thyroid tissue (not recorded which). These receptors were taken from an adult man with Graves' hyperthyroidism.

J is TRBJ2-6 and V is TRBV3-1; no clear D gene. This CDR3 spans 15 amino acids. The germline gives CDR1 LGHDT, CDR2 YNNKEL (reference sequence). V gave up 4 bases and J gave up 3 bases, with 10 bases separating them. CDR3 loop: CASSPPGGGANVLTF. The CDR3 DNA follows: TGTGCCAGCAGCCCTCCGGGCGGTGGGGCCAACGTCCTGACTTTC.

This clonotype has a count of ten or more. The chain couples TRBV25-1 to TRBJ2-5; TRBD1 agrees at 10 bases. The CDR3 has 16 amino acids. Germline V gives CDR1 MGHDK, CDR2 SYGVNS. After removal of 3 bases from V and 5 bases from J, the junction contained 9 bases not matched to a gene. The CDR3 region is CASSDPGQGIGETQYF. CDR3 sequence (DNA): TGTGCCAGCAGTGATCCGGGACAGGGGATTGGGGAGACCCAGTACTTC.

This clonotype was seen repeatedly, ten times or more. The chain is built from TRBV29-1 and TRBJ2-5, with 7 nucleotides matching TRBD2. CDR1 and CDR2 (germline): SQVTM, ANQGSEA. The CDR3 sequence is 15 residues long. J gave up 5 bases and V 0 bases, and 9 bases lay outside the gene matches. CDR3 loop: CSVEDLREVGETQYF. CDR3 DNA: TGCAGCGTTGAAGATCTTCGGGAGGTCGGTGAGACCCAGTACTTC.

This clonotype was seen just once. The chain links TRBV14 to TRBJ1-5; D call uncertain. This CDR3 has 16 amino acids. Germline CDR1 is SGHDN and CDR2 is FVKESK. The V and J ends lost 0 bases and 1 base respectively, with 10 bases between them. The CDR3 region has the DNA TGTGCCAGCAGCCAAGATCACCCCGTGAGCAATCAGCCCCAGCATTTT. This sequence encodes CASSQDHPVSNQPQHF.

There are many counts of this clonotype. The rearrangement uses TRBV19 and TRBJ1-1; no definite D call. CDR1 LNHDA and CDR2 SQIVND come from the germline V gene (reference sequence). The CDR3 is 15 residues long. Trimming stripped 2 bases from V and 4 bases from J, with 14 bases between. DNA of the CDR3: TGTGCCAGTAGTATAAACAGCCGGGGAGGCACTGAAGCTTTCTTT. Its translation is CASSINSRGGTEAFF.

This clonotype was found many times. The V call is TRBV7-2, the J call TRBJ2-5, with 10 bases identical to TRBD2. Germline V gene data show CDR1 as SGHTA and CDR2 as FQGNSA. V was pared by 2 bases and J by 4 bases, with 10 bases of the junction left unmatched. This CDR3 contains 17 residues. Written as DNA, the CDR3 is TGTGCCAGCAGCTTATCTAGCGGGGGACTCCTCGGAGAGACCCAGTACTTC. Translation gives CASSLSSGGLLGETQYF.

This clonotype was counted many times. The junction shows a germline mismatch at one end, possibly a read error. V is TRBV20-1 and J is TRBJ1-1; no clear D gene. CDR1 and CDR2 from the germline V gene are DFQATT and SNEGSKA (reference sequence). The length of the CDR3 is 12 residues. CDR3 in DNA: TGCAGTGCTAGGACGGGGAACGCTGAAGCTTTCTTT. Translated, it gives CSARTGNAEAFF.

In this sample, this clonotype turned up many times. The chain joins TRBV19 to TRBJ1-1, with a weak D call TRBD1 (5 bases). The CDR3 runs 13 residues. The V gene's germline CDR1 is LNHDA and CDR2 SQIVND (reference sequence). V dropped 5 bases and J dropped 4 bases, with 11 bases sitting between them. The CDR3 coding sequence is TGTGCCAGTAGTCCCCTCGGGGCCACTGAAGCTTTCTTT. This encodes CASSPLGATEAFF.

The table lists this clonotype with many counts. The rearrangement joins TRBV29-1 to TRBJ1-4; TRBD1 might be the D (6 bases). This CDR3 has 11 residues. Looked up from germline, CDR1 is SQVTM and CDR2 is ANQGSEA. V was shortened by 7 bases and J by 7 bases, with 10 bases between the two germline ends. The CDR3 here is CSGGAREKLFF. The CDR3 DNA follows: TGCAGCGGGGGGGCGCGTGAAAAACTGTTTTTT.

The CDR3: CSAQGTGRRRANVLTF. DNA of the CDR3: TGCAGCGCCCAAGGGACAGGGCGAAGGCGGGCCAACGTCCTGACTTTC. The chain combines TRBV29-1 with TRBJ2-6, with 9 bases lining up with TRBD1. The germline V gene has CDR1 SQVTM and CDR2 ANQGSEA. V gave up 7 bases and J gave up 5 bases; unmatched junction bases: 12. CDR3 length equals 16 residues.

This clonotype showed up many times. Compared with germline, one end of the junction differs, possibly owing to a read error. The chain combines TRBV5-1 with TRBJ1-5; D is possibly TRBD1 (5 bases). CDR3 length: 15 residues. Germline CDR1 is SGHRS and CDR2 is YFSETQ. For the CDR3, the DNA is TGTGCCAGCAGCTTAGGTGGGGACAGCAATCAGCCCCAGCATTTT. Protein: CASSLGGDSNQPQHF.

V usage is TRBV12-3 or TRBV12-4 and J usage is TRBJ2-5; tentatively, D is TRBD1 or TRBD2 (6 bases each). This CDR3 is 13 amino acids long. V lost 2 bases to trimming and J lost 7 bases, with 11 bases between them. Here the CDR3 reads CASSLRGAGTQYF. The CDR3 DNA sequence: TGTGCCAGCAGTTTAAGGGGGGCGGGGACCCAGTACTTC.

This clonotype was observed many times. This chain connects TRBV5-5 to TRBJ2-7, with D maybe TRBD1 (5 bases). The V end was cut by 1 base, the J end by 5 bases, with 13 bases between. CDR1 SGHKS and CDR2 YYEKEE come from the germline V gene (reference sequence). This CDR3 has 14 residues. This CDR3 is CASSLSWGSHEQYF. As DNA, the CDR3 is TGTGCCAGCAGCTTGTCGTGGGGCTCTCACGAGCAGTACTTC.

Note on this clonotype: Possible read error: a much larger clone is one base away. This chain joins TRBV7-2 and TRBJ1-2; D call uncertain. Germline V gene data show CDR1 as SGHTA and CDR2 as FQGNSA. The CDR3 is 12 amino acids. For the CDR3, the DNA is TGTGCCAGCGGCTTTTGGAGCAGTGGCTACACCTTC. This sequence encodes CASGFWSSGYTF.